The entry below describes one T cell receptor (beta chain). Trimming left V 1 base short and J 1 base short, with 11 bases between. CDR1 is SGHKS, CDR2 YYEKEE, per germline (reference sequence). The CDR3 consists of 15 residues. TCRdb's table, derived via immunoSEQ multiplex PCR, lists solely in-frame clones and lacks some. The table lists 150,000 to 200,000 clones, more than 85% of them singletons. The data belong to a study of T cell responses to AZD1222 COVID-19 vaccine. Source: peripheral blood, taken 28 days after the second AZD1222 dose. The gene calls are TRBV5-5 and TRBJ1-1; D is ambiguous. The sequence came from an adult who received the AZD1222 COVID-19 vaccine. The CDR3 nucleotides are TGTGCCAGCAGCTTGTTTTTAACCGCGAACACTGAAGCTTTCTTT. Its protein product is CASSLFLTANTEAFF.